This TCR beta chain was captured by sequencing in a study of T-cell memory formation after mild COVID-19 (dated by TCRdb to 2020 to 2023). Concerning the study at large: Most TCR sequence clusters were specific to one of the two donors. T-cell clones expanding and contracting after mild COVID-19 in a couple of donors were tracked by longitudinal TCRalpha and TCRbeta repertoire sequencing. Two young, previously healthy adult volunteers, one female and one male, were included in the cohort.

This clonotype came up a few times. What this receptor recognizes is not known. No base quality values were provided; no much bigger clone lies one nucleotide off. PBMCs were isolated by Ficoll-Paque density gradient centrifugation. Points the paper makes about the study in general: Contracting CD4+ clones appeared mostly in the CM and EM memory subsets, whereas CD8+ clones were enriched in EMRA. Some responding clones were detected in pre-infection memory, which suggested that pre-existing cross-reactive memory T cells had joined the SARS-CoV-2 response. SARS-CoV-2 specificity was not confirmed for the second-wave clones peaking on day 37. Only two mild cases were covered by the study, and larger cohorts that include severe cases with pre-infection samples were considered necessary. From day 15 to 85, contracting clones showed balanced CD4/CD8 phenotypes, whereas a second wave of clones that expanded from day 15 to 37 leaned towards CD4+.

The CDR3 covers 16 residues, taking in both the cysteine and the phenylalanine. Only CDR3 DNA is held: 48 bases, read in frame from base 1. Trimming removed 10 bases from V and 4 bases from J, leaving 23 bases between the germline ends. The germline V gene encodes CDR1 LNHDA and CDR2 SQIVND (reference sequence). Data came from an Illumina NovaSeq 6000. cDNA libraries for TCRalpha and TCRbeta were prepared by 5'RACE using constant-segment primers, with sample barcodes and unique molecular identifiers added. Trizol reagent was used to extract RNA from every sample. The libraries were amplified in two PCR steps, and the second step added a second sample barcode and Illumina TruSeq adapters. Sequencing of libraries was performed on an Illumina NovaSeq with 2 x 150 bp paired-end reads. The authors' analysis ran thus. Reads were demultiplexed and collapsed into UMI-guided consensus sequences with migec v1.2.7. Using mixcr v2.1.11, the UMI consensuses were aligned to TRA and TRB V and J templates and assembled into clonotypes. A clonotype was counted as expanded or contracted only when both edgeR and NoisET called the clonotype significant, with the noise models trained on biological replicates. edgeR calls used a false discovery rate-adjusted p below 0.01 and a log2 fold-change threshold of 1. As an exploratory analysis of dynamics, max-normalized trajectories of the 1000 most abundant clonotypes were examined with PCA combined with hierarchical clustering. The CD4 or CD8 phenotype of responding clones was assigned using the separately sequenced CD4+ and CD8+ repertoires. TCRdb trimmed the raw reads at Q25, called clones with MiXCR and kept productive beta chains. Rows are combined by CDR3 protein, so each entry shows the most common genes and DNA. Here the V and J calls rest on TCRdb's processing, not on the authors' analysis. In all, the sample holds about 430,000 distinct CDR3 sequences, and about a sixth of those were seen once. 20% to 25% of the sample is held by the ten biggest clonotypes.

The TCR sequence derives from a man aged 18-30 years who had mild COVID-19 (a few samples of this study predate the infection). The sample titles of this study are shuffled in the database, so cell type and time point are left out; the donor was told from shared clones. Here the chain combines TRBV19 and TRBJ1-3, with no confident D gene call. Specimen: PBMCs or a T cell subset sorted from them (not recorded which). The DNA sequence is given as TGTGCCACACTTCCCGGGAGCTTCATGTCCGGAAACACCATATATTTT. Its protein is CATLPGSFMSGNTIYF.